This is a list of T cell receptor beta chains from one sample in a study of blood T cell repertoires in COVID-19. The method was immunoSEQ multiplex PCR; TCRdb's version includes in-frame clones alone and lacks a portion of them. The sample holds 200,000 or so clones, 80% to 90% seen once. Sequencing was performed on peripheral blood. The receptors derive from a woman older than 75 with COVID-19, enrolled during active disease. Both conserved end residues are part of each CDR3. Fields, in order: clone size, D gene, J gene, V gene, CDR3 DNA, CDR3 protein. A D gene is named only where the DNA matches it firmly. Clone sizes are given selectively: once, few, many, or a class where the clone is expanded.

clone_size: -; d_call: TRBD1; j_call: TRBJ1-5; v_call: TRBV19; cdr3_nt: TGTGCCAGTAGGGGACAGGGGTACAGCAATCAGCCCCAGCATTTT; cdr3_aa: CASRGQGYSNQPQHF
clone_size: few; d_call: -; j_call: TRBJ1-2; v_call: TRBV5-1; cdr3_nt: TGCGCCAGCAGCTTCTCCGGGGGAGGAAACTATGGCTACACCTTC; cdr3_aa: CASSFSGGGNYGYTF
clone_size: -; d_call: -; j_call: TRBJ1-2; v_call: TRBV28; cdr3_nt: TGTGCCAGCAGTTTCCAGTGGGGCTACACCTTC; cdr3_aa: CASSFQWGYTF
clone_size: -; d_call: TRBD1; j_call: TRBJ2-3; v_call: TRBV7-2; cdr3_nt: TGTGCCAGCAGCCCGGACAGGGGACGCGCAGATACGCAGTATTTT; cdr3_aa: CASSPDRGRADTQYF
clone_size: -; d_call: TRBD1; j_call: TRBJ2-7; v_call: TRBV5-4; cdr3_nt: TGTGCCAGCAGCCCATGGACAGGATCCTACGAGCAGTACTTC; cdr3_aa: CASSPWTGSYEQYF
clone_size: once; d_call: TRBD2; j_call: TRBJ2-7; v_call: TRBV19; cdr3_nt: TGTGCCAGACTCCTTCTTAAGGGACTAGCGGGATACGAGCAGTACTTC; cdr3_aa: CARLLLKGLAGYEQYF
clone_size: -; d_call: TRBD2; j_call: TRBJ2-3; v_call: TRBV9; cdr3_nt: TGTGCCAGCAGCCCGAGACCCTCTAGCGGGGGCACAGATACGCAGTATTTT; cdr3_aa: CASSPRPSSGGTDTQYF
clone_size: -; d_call: -; j_call: TRBJ2-1; v_call: TRBV29-1; cdr3_nt: TGCAGCGTTGGAGTGTTGGGGCACAATGAGCAGTTCTTC; cdr3_aa: CSVGVLGHNEQFF
clone_size: -; d_call: -; j_call: TRBJ2-1; v_call: TRBV7-2; cdr3_nt: TGTGCCAGCAGCACGACGGGGGGCCTCAATGAGCAGTTCTTC; cdr3_aa: CASSTTGGLNEQFF
clone_size: many; d_call: TRBD2; j_call: TRBJ2-5; v_call: TRBV11-3; cdr3_nt: TGTGCCAGCAGCCTGGGACTAGCGGGGGGCCAAGAGACCCAGTACTTC; cdr3_aa: CASSLGLAGGQETQYF
clone_size: -; d_call: -; j_call: TRBJ2-3; v_call: TRBV4-1; cdr3_nt: TGCGCCAGCAGCCTGGGGCCAGGGGACACAGATACGCAGTATTTT; cdr3_aa: CASSLGPGDTDTQYF
clone_size: -; d_call: TRBD2; j_call: TRBJ2-7; v_call: TRBV5-1; cdr3_nt: TGCGCCAGCAGCTTGCTAGCGGGAGGGCCCCACGAGCAGTACTTC; cdr3_aa: CASSLLAGGPHEQYF
clone_size: -; d_call: -; j_call: TRBJ2-3; v_call: TRBV3-1/TRBV3-2; cdr3_nt: TGTGCCAGCAGCCAATCAGGGAGCACAGATACGCAGTATTTT; cdr3_aa: CASSQSGSTDTQYF
clone_size: -; d_call: -; j_call: TRBJ2-7; v_call: TRBV7-9; cdr3_nt: TGTGCCAGCAGCCAAATCTCAGTCGGGAGCAACCACTTC; cdr3_aa: CASSQISVGSNHF
clone_size: few; d_call: TRBD2; j_call: TRBJ2-3; v_call: TRBV10-3; cdr3_nt: TGTGCCATCAGTGGCGGGAGGGGAAGCACAGATACGCAGTATTTT; cdr3_aa: CAISGGRGSTDTQYF
clone_size: -; d_call: -; j_call: TRBJ1-5; v_call: TRBV19; cdr3_nt: TGTGCCAGTACCTTGGGGCCTAGCAATCAGCCCCAGCATTTT; cdr3_aa: CASTLGPSNQPQHF
clone_size: -; d_call: -; j_call: TRBJ2-3; v_call: TRBV15; cdr3_nt: TGTGCCACCAGCAGACTTAGACTCACAGATACGCAGTATTTT; cdr3_aa: CATSRLRLTDTQYF
clone_size: -; d_call: -; j_call: TRBJ2-3; v_call: TRBV5-1; cdr3_nt: TGCGCCAGCAGCTTGGCGGGGGGCGCTGGCACAGATACGCAGTATTTT; cdr3_aa: CASSLAGGAGTDTQYF
clone_size: -; d_call: TRBD1; j_call: TRBJ1-4; v_call: TRBV2; cdr3_nt: TGTGCCAGCAGTGTGACAGGGGGGGAAAAACTGTTTTTT; cdr3_aa: CASSVTGGEKLFF